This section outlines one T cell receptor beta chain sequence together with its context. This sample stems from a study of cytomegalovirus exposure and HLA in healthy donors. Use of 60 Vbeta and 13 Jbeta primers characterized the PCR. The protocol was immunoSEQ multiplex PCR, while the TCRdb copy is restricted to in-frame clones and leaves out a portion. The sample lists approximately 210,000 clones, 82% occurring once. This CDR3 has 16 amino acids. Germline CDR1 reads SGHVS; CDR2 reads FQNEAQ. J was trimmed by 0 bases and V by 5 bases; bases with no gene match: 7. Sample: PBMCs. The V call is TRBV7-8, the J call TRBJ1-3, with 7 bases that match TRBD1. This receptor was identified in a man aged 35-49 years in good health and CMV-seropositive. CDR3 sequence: CASSPLDRPSGNTIYF. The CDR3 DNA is TGTGCCAGCAGCCCTTTGGACAGGCCCTCTGGAAACACCATATATTTT.